The 32 T cell receptor beta chains given below trace back to one sample, sequenced in a study of blood T cells in healthy people across ages. Together with a sample-barcoded 5' primer, a J-beta primer mix was included in a second PCR lasting about 6 to 11 cycles. TCRdb redid the calling of the 5' RACE reads with MiXCR, one entry per CDR3 protein. The data show around 1,000,000 distinct CDR3 sequences, under 30% seen once. This sample was shared with a second study, whose subject was T cells of mothers and their children.

The sequenced sample was blood. These receptor sequences come from a girl aged 2 to 9 in good health.

This chain uses TRBV11-1 with TRBJ1-1, with D hard to call. Per the germline V gene, CDR1 is SGHAT and CDR2 is FQDESV (reference sequence). Trimming took off 2 bases at V and 12 bases at J, with 13 bases between the two ends. CDR3 size: 12 residues. CDR3 DNA: TGTGCCAGCAGCTTATCCCAACAAGACTCTTTCTTT. Its protein product is CASSLSQQDSFF.

This clonotype was found a few times. The chain is built from TRBV5-1 and TRBJ2-5, with 11 bases aligning to TRBD2. Germline values: CDR1 SGHRS, CDR2 YFSETQ. V was pared by 6 bases and J by 5 bases, with 6 bases of the junction left unmatched. CDR3 length equals 14 residues. The DNA of the CDR3 is TGCGCCAGCATCCCGACTAGCGGGGAGGAGACCCAGTACTTC. It yields the protein CASIPTSGEETQYF. Full variable domain (rest looked up from reference TRBV5-1 and TRBJ2-5): KAGVTQTPRYLIKTRGQQVTLSCSPISGHRSVSWYQQTPGQGLQFLFEYFSETQRNKGNFPGRFSGRQFSNSRSEMNVSTLELGDSALYLCASIPTSGEETQYFGPGTRLLVL.

The chain is built from TRBV5-1 and TRBJ2-5; 7 bases agree with TRBD1. The J call may be mistaken, given a closer DNA end match to TRBJ2-1. This CDR3 has 14 residues. Germline CDR1 reads SGHRS; CDR2 reads YFSETQ. The CDR3 nucleotides are TGCGCCAGCAGCTTGGTAGGGGGCGAAGATGAGCAGTTCTTC. This translates into CASSLVGGEDEQFF.

This chain uses TRBV20-1 with TRBJ1-2, with 7 bases identical to TRBD1. Germline CDR1 reads DFQATT; CDR2 reads SNEGSKA (reference sequence). The CDR3 covers 13 residues. J was trimmed by 0 bases and V by 3 bases; bases with no gene match: 1. As DNA, the CDR3 is TGCAGTGCTAGGGGACAGTCTAACTATGGCTACACCTTC. It encodes CSARGQSNYGYTF.

The chain has TRBV4-1 and TRBJ2-5, with no clear D. The J call may be faulty, since TRBJ2-7 better matches the DNA end. The CDR3 is 13 amino acids. CDR1 and CDR2 (germline): MGHRA, YSYEKL. The CDR3 reads CASSQGSLYEQYF. CDR3 sequence (DNA): TGCGCCAGCAGCCAAGGGAGTCTCTACGAGCAGTACTTC.

The J gene is TRBJ2-1, the V gene TRBV20-1; D remains ambiguous. Trimming pared 5 bases from V and 7 bases from J, leaving 21 bases between. Germline V CDR1 and CDR2: DFQATT, SNEGSKA (reference sequence). CDR3 length: 15 amino acids. For the CDR3, the DNA is TGCAGTGCTCTTAGAATCCGCGGTGGGCTAAATGAGCAGTTCTTC. This gives the protein CSALRIRGGLNEQFF.

This chain uses TRBV12-3 or TRBV12-4 with TRBJ2-7, with a weak D call TRBD1 (7 bases). The CDR3 contains 15 residues. V lost 4 bases to trimming and J lost 4 bases, with 17 bases between them. The CDR3 reads CASSSGGGAGYEQYF. In DNA form, the CDR3 reads TGTGCCAGCAGTTCCGGAGGGGGCGCCGGGTACGAGCAGTACTTC.

The J gene is TRBJ1-2, the V gene TRBV11-2; no clear D gene. V lost 8 bases, J lost 7 bases, and 26 bases lay in between. The germline V gene encodes CDR1 SGHAT and CDR2 FQNNGV. The CDR3 spans 16 residues. CDR3 DNA sequence: TGTGCCAGCGCCCAATGGGTCGGGGAGTCAACCTCTGGCTACACCTTC. Protein sequence: CASAQWVGESTSGYTF.

This rearrangement joins TRBV14 to TRBJ2-1; D call uncertain. Germline values: CDR1 SGHDN, CDR2 FVKESK. This CDR3 is built from 17 residues. Deletions cut 4 bases from V and 0 bases from J, with 16 bases between. The CDR3 DNA is TGTGCCAGCAGCCCATCTAGGGCTTTTTTCTCCTACAATGAGCAGTTCTTC. This encodes CASSPSRAFFSYNEQFF.

The sample holds a few counts of this clonotype. The chain combines TRBV12-3 or TRBV12-4 with TRBJ2-5, with TRBD2 identical over 9 bases. The junction had 7 bases not matched to a gene; V was cut back by 10 bases and J by 4 bases. The CDR3 is 13 residues long. CDR3 loop: CATRASGTETQYF. The CDR3, as DNA: TGTGCCACCCGGGCTAGCGGGACAGAGACCCAGTACTTC.

This clonotype occurred a few times. The genes are TRBV29-1 and TRBJ1-3, with D uncertain. The germline V and J ends were trimmed by 4 bases and 9 bases, with 13 bases remaining between them. The V gene's germline CDR1 is SQVTM and CDR2 ANQGSEA. This CDR3 is built from 12 residues. The CDR3 sequence: CSVGTAGGTIYF. CDR3 sequence (DNA): TGCAGCGTTGGCACGGCGGGAGGCACCATATATTTT. Full variable domain (outside the CDR3, taken from reference TRBV29-1 and TRBJ1-3): SAVISQKPSRDICQRGTSLTIQCQVDSQVTMMFWYRQQPGQSLTLIATANQGSEATYESGFVIDKFPISRPNLTFSTLTVSNMSPEDSSIYLCSVGTAGGTIYFGEGSWLTVV.

This chain joins TRBV9 and TRBJ2-4; tentatively, D is TRBD1 or TRBD2 (5 bases each). Trimming stripped 3 bases from V and 2 bases from J, with 18 bases between. The CDR3 contains 17 residues. Looked up from germline, CDR1 is SGDLS and CDR2 is YYNGEE. Here the CDR3 reads CASSDTRTGLSKNIQYF. For the CDR3, the DNA is TGTGCCAGCAGCGACACCCGAACAGGACTGTCCAAAAACATTCAGTACTTC.

This clonotype was found a few times. V usage is TRBV5-1 and J usage is TRBJ1-1, with D perhaps matching TRBD1 (5 bases). Germline V gives CDR1 SGHRS, CDR2 YFSETQ. CDR3 length equals 15 residues. With 1 base removed from V and 0 bases from J, the gap between germline ends came to 10 bases. The CDR3 DNA sequence: TGCGCCAGCAGCTTGTGGGGGAACATGAACACTGAAGCTTTCTTT. The encoded protein is CASSLWGNMNTEAFF. Together with reference TRBV5-1 and TRBJ1-1, the CDR3 gives the full variable domain: KAGVTQTPRYLIKTRGQQVTLSCSPISGHRSVSWYQQTPGQGLQFLFEYFSETQRNKGNFPGRFSGRQFSNSRSEMNVSTLELGDSALYLCASSLWGNMNTEAFFGQGTRLTVV.

Remarks on this clonotype: A junction boundary mismatches the germline segment, possibly from a read error. This rearrangement joins TRBV19 to TRBJ1-1; the D gene is possibly TRBD1 (5 bases). Germline loops: CDR1 LNHDA, CDR2 SQIVND (reference sequence). The CDR3 consists of 13 residues. The CDR3 here is CASSIRGRTEASF. As DNA, the CDR3 is TGTGCCAGTAGTATCCGGGGCCGGACTGAAGCTTCCTTT.

This clonotype was seen only a few times. V gene TRBV29-1 combines with J gene TRBJ1-2; TRBD1 aligns across 9 bases. Germline V CDR1 and CDR2: SQVTM, ANQGSEA. The CDR3 spans 12 residues. V shed 7 bases, J shed 6 bases, and the junction held 6 bases outside the gene matches. The CDR3 here is CSALQGADGYTF. CDR3 sequence (DNA): TGCAGCGCATTACAGGGGGCGGATGGCTACACCTTC.

J is TRBJ1-1 and V is TRBV19; the D gene is possibly TRBD1 (5 bases). Trimming removed 3 bases from V and 8 bases from J, with 19 bases in between. Germline V gives CDR1 LNHDA, CDR2 SQIVND (reference sequence). The CDR3 spans 15 residues. CDR3 loop: CASSISPAAGLEAFF. The DNA for the CDR3 is TGTGCCAGTAGTATCTCTCCCGCAGCAGGGTTAGAAGCTTTCTTT. The variable domain in full, with the rest retrieved from reference TRBV19 and TRBJ1-1, is DGGITQSPKYLFRKEGQNVTLSCEQNLNHDAMYWYRQDPGQGLRLIYYSQIVNDFQKGDIAEGYSVSREKKESFPLTVTSAQKNPTAFYLCASSISPAAGLEAFFGQGTRLTVV.

This clonotype has only a few counts. The rearrangement links TRBV7-8 to TRBJ2-5; tentative D call: TRBD1 (6 bases). The germline CDR1 and CDR2 sequences are SGHVS and FQNEAQ. CDR3 size: 15 residues. Trimming cost V 2 bases and J 2 bases, with 12 bases left between them. The CDR3, as DNA: TGTGCCAGCAGCTTAATGCTAGGACAGCAAGAGACCCAGTACTTC. This gives the protein CASSLMLGQQETQYF.

The table lists this clonotype with many counts. This rearrangement joins TRBV29-1 to TRBJ1-2, with unresolved D. Germline CDR1 SQVTM, CDR2 ANQGSEA. Trimming shortened V by 4 bases and J by 3 bases, and 6 bases separated the two germline ends. The CDR3 covers 11 residues. CDR3 in amino acids: CSVGTDYGYTF. Written as DNA, the CDR3 is TGCAGCGTTGGCACGGACTATGGCTACACCTTC.

This clonotype was seen a handful of times. CDR3 sequence reads: CASSFNGVTGELFF. The DNA for the CDR3 is TGTGCCAGCAGTTTTAATGGGGTGACCGGGGAGCTGTTTTTT. The chain joins TRBV28 to TRBJ2-2, with D hard to call. The length of the CDR3 is 14 residues. The V and J ends lost 3 bases and 5 bases respectively, with 10 bases between them. CDR1 is MDHEN and CDR2 is SYDVKM in the germline V gene. Variable domain in full (rest from reference TRBV28 and TRBJ2-2): DVKVTQSSRYLVKRTGEKVFLECVQDMDHENMFWYRQDPGLGLRLIYFSYDVKMKEKGDIPEGYSVSREKKERFSLILESASTNQTSMYLCASSFNGVTGELFFGEGSRLTVL.

This clonotype was counted a few times. This chain uses TRBV7-9 with TRBJ2-2; 8 nucleotides match TRBD2. The CDR3 has 15 residues. The V segment lost 5 bases and the J segment 4 bases; nucleotides outside the gene matches: 6. Germline CDR1 is SEHNR and CDR2 is FQNEAQ (reference sequence). Here the CDR3 DNA reads TGTGCCAGCAGCCCCACCGGGACTAGCACCGGGGAGCTGTTTTTT. Residues: CASSPTGTSTGELFF.

The sample holds many counts of this clonotype. The CDR3 DNA sequence: TGTGCCAGCAGCCTACAAGGACAGGCCTACACTGAAGCTTTCTTT. Protein product: CASSLQGQAYTEAFF. This chain links TRBV7-8 with TRBJ1-1; 7 positions match TRBD1. Germline loops: CDR1 SGHVS, CDR2 FQNEAQ. The V and J ends lost 5 bases and 3 bases, in that order; junction bases with no gene match: 9. The CDR3 is 15 amino acids.

This clonotype appeared many times. The CDR3 region has the DNA TGTGCCAGCAGTTTAGCGGGACTGAACACCGGGGAGCTGTTTTTT. It specifies CASSLAGLNTGELFF. The chain joins TRBV28 to TRBJ2-2, with a weak D call TRBD2 (6 bases). The ends were cut back, 2 bases at V and 1 base at J, with 8 bases in the middle. The length of the CDR3 is 15 residues. Germline V gives CDR1 MDHEN, CDR2 SYDVKM.

The chain carries TRBV20-1 and TRBJ2-1, with 13 bases fitting TRBD2. This CDR3 has 14 residues. Germline V gives CDR1 DFQATT, CDR2 SNEGSKA (reference sequence). The V segment lost 5 bases and the J segment 5 bases; nucleotides outside the gene matches: 3. CDR3 protein: CSAGGTSGNNEQFF. DNA for the CDR3: TGCAGTGCTGGGGGGACTAGCGGGAACAATGAGCAGTTCTTC.

V usage is TRBV7-3 and J usage is TRBJ2-7, with D maybe TRBD1 (8 bases). CDR3 size: 13 residues. The V gene's germline CDR1 is SGHTA and CDR2 FQGTGA. The V end lost 3 bases, the J end lost 5 bases, and 11 bases lay between the germline ends. CDR3 sequence reads: CASSFTGGDEQYF. CDR3 nucleotides: TGTGCCAGCAGCTTCACAGGGGGGGACGAGCAGTACTTC.

The chain's CDR3 is CASSAGVTNEKLFF. The CDR3 DNA follows: TGTGCCAGCAGTGCGGGGGTAACTAATGAAAAACTGTTTTTT. The chain uses TRBV27 and TRBJ1-4; a possible D gene is TRBD1 (5 bases). The germline V gene encodes CDR1 MNHEY and CDR2 SMNVEV (reference sequence). This CDR3 is built from 14 residues. V lost 5 bases to trimming and J lost 1 base, with 8 bases between them.

This chain connects TRBV7-2 to TRBJ2-1; 9 nucleotides agree with TRBD2. The length of the CDR3 is 17 residues. With 5 bases clipped from V and 5 bases from J, the junction kept 13 bases outside the gene matches. Germline-derived CDR1 and CDR2 are SGHTA and FQGNSA. The CDR3 region is CASSPMRGLAFDNEQFF. CDR3 nucleotides: TGTGCCAGCAGCCCGATGAGGGGACTAGCTTTCGACAATGAGCAGTTCTTC.

This clonotype was observed a few times. The V and J genes are TRBV2 and TRBJ2-1; D is unresolved. Trimming took off 8 bases at V and 2 bases at J, with 10 bases between the two ends. Per the germline V gene, CDR1 is SNHLY and CDR2 is FYNNEI. The CDR3 is 13 amino acids. The CDR3 region is CASYPGTYNEQFF. Here the CDR3 DNA reads TGTGCCAGCTACCCGGGTACCTACAATGAGCAGTTCTTC.

This clonotype was observed a few times. The rearrangement uses TRBV12-3 or TRBV12-4 and TRBJ1-4, with a weak D call TRBD1 (6 bases). The V and J ends lost 2 bases and 8 bases respectively, with 15 bases between them. This CDR3 contains 15 residues. Here the CDR3 reads CASSLSQGGEEKLFF. The CDR3 nucleotides read TGTGCCAGCAGTTTATCACAGGGTGGAGAGGAAAAACTGTTTTTT.

Details on this clonotype: The junction departs from germline at one end; a sequencing error may be responsible. This chain connects TRBV29-1 to TRBJ1-2; TRBD1 matches 7 bases. Per germline, CDR1 SQVTM and CDR2 ANQGSEA. The CDR3 loop spans 12 amino acids. The CDR3 here is CSVRQGDYGYPF. DNA of the CDR3: TGCAGCGTTCGGCAGGGGGACTATGGCTACCCCTTC.

The V gene is TRBV11-2, the J gene TRBJ2-2; D call uncertain. Germline loops: CDR1 SGHAT, CDR2 FQNNGV. The CDR3 is 13 residues long. V shed 1 base and J shed 7 bases, with 7 bases lying between them. The CDR3 bases are TGTGCCAGCAGCTTAGGCAGTATCGGGGAGCTGTTTTTT. It encodes CASSLGSIGELFF.

The sample holds a few counts of this clonotype. J is TRBJ2-7 and V is TRBV10-3; D might be TRBD2 (5 bases). The CDR3 is 15 amino acids. Germline assignment: CDR1 ENHRY and CDR2 SYGVKD. The V gene lost 0 bases and the J gene lost 1 base, with 10 bases spanning the gap. The CDR3 region is CAISESRVGSYEQYF. CDR3 nucleotides: TGTGCCATCAGTGAGTCGAGGGTGGGTTCCTACGAGCAGTACTTC.

The V and J genes are TRBV29-1 and TRBJ2-5, with D unresolved. Germline assignment: CDR1 SQVTM and CDR2 ANQGSEA. Trimming stripped 5 bases from V and 2 bases from J, with 18 bases between. There are 15 residues in the CDR3. For the CDR3, the DNA is TGCAGCGTTCCGGATCCCTCTTCTGGGCAAGAGACCCAGTACTTC. This translates into CSVPDPSSGQETQYF.